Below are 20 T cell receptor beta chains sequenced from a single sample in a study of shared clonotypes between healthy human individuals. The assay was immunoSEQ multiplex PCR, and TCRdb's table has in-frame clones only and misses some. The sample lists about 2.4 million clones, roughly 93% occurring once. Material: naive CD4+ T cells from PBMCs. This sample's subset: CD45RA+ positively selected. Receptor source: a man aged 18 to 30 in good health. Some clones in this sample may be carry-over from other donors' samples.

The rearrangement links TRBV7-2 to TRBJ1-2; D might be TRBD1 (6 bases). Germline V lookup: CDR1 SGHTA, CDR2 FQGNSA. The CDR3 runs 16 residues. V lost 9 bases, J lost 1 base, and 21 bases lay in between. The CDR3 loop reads CASAKGGKELNYGYTF. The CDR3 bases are TGTGCCAGTGCAAAGGGGGGGAAGGAACTTAACTATGGCTACACCTTC.

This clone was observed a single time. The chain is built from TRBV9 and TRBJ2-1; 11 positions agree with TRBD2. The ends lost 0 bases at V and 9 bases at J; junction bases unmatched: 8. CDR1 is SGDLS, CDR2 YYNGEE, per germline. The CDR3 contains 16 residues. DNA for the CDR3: TGTGCCAGCAGCGTAGCTACGACTAGCGGGACAGGTGAGCAGTTCTTC. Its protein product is CASSVATTSGTGEQFF.

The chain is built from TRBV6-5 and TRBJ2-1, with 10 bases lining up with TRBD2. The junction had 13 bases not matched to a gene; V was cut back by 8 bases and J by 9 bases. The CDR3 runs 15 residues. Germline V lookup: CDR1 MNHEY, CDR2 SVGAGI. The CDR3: CASFDPQREGPEQFF. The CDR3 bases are TGTGCCAGCTTCGACCCCCAGCGGGAGGGACCTGAGCAGTTCTTC.

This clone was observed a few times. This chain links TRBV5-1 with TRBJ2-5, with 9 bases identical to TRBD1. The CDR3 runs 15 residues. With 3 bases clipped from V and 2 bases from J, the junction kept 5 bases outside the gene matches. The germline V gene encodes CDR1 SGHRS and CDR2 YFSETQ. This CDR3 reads CASSSKDRGQETQYF. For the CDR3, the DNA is TGCGCCAGCAGCTCGAAGGACAGGGGACAAGAGACCCAGTACTTC.

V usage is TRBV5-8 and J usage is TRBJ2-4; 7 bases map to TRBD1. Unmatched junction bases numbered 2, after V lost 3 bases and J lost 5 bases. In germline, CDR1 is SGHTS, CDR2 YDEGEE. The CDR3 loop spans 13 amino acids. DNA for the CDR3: TGTGCCAGCAGCTCCGGACAGGAAAACATTCAGTACTTC. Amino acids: CASSSGQENIQYF.

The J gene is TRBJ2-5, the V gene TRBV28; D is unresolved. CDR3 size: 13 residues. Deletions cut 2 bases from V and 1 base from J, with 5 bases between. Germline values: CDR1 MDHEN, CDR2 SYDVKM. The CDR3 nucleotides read TGTGCCAGCAGTTTACCAGTCCAAGAGACCCAGTACTTC. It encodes CASSLPVQETQYF.

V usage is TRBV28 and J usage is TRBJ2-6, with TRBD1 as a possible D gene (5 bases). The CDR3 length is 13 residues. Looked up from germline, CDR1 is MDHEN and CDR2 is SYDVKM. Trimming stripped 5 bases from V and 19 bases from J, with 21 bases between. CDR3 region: CASSLQGYGLVTF. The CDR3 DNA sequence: TGTGCCAGCAGTCTCCAGGGCTACGGATTGGTAACTTTC.

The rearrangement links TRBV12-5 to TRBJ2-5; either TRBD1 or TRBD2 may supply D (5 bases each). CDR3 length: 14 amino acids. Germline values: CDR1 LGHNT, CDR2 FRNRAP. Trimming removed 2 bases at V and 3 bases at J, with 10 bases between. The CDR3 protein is CASGLIGAEETQYF. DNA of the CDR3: TGTGCTAGTGGTTTGATCGGGGCTGAAGAGACCCAGTACTTC.

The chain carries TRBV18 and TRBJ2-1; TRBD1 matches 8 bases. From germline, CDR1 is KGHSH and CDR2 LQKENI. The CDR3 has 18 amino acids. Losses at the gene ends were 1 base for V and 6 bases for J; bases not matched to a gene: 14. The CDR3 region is CASSPLLTGTGTPNEQFF. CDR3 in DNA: TGTGCCAGCTCACCACTCTTGACCGGGACAGGTACCCCCAATGAGCAGTTCTTC.

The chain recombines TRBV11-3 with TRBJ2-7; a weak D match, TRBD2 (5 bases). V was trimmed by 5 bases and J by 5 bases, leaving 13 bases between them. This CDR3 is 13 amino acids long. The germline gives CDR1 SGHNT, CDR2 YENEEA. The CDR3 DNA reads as TGTGCCAGCAGCAATGTCGCGGGCGACGAGCAGTACTTC. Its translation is CASSNVAGDEQYF.

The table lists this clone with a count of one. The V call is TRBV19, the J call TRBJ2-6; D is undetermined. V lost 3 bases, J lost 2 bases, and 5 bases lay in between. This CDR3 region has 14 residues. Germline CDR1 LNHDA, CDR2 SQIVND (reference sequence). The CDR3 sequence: CASSISTGANVLTF. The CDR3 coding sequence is TGTGCCAGTAGTATTAGTACTGGGGCCAACGTCCTGACTTTC.

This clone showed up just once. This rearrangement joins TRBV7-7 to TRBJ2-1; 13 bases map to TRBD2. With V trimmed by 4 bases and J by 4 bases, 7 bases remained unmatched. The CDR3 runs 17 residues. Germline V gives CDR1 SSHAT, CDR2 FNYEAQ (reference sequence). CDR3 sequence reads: CASSSTSGLAGYNEQFF. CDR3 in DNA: TGTGCCAGCAGCTCCACATCGGGACTAGCGGGATACAATGAGCAGTTCTTC.

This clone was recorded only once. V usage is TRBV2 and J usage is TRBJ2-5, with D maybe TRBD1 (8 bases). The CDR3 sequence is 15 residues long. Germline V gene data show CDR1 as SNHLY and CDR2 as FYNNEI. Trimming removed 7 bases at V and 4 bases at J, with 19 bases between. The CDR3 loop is CASTDRTGRGETQYF. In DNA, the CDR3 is TGTGCCAGCACCGATAGGACAGGGAGGGGAGAGACCCAGTACTTC.

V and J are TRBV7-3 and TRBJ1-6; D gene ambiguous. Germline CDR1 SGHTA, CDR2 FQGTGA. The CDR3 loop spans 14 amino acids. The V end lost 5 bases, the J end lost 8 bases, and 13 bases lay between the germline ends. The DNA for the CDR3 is TGTGCCAGCAGCCTCGGACCGACCCATTCACCCCTCCACTTT. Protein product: CASSLGPTHSPLHF.

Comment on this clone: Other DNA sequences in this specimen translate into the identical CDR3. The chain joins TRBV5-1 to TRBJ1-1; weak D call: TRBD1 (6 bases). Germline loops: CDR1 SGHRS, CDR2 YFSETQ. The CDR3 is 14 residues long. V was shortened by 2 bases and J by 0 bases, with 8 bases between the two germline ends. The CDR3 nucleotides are TGCGCCAGCAGCTTACAGGGTATGAACACTGAAGCTTTCTTT. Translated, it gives CASSLQGMNTEAFF. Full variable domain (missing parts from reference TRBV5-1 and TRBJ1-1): KAGVTQTPRYLIKTRGQQVTLSCSPISGHRSVSWYQQTPGQGLQFLFEYFSETQRNKGNFPGRFSGRQFSNSRSEMNVSTLELGDSALYLCASSLQGMNTEAFFGQGTRLTVV.

The CDR3 protein is CASSPDRPLSYEQYF. CDR3 coding DNA: TGTGCCAGCTCACCAGACAGGCCTCTCTCCTACGAGCAGTACTTC. The chain links TRBV18 to TRBJ2-7; tentatively, D is TRBD1 (6 bases). Germline loops: CDR1 KGHSH, CDR2 LQKENI. There are 15 residues in the CDR3. V was trimmed by 2 bases and J by 0 bases, leaving 11 bases between them.

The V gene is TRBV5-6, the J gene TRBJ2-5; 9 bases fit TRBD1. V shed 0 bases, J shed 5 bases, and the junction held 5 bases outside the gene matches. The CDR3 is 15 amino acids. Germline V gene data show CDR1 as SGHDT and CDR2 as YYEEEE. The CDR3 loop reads CASSLDRGRGETQYF. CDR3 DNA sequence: TGTGCCAGCAGCTTGGACAGGGGGCGCGGGGAGACCCAGTACTTC.

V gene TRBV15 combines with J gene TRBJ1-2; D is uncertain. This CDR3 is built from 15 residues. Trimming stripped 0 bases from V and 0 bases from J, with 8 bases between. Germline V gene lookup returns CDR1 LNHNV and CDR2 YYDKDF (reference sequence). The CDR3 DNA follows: TGTGCCACCAGCAGAGACACAGCGACTAACTATGGCTACACCTTC. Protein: CATSRDTATNYGYTF.

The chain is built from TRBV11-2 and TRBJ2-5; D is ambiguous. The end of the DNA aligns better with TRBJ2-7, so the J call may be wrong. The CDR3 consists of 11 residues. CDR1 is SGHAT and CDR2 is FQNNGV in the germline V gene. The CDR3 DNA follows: TGTGCCAGCAGCATTTCCTACGAGCAGTACTTC. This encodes CASSISYEQYF.

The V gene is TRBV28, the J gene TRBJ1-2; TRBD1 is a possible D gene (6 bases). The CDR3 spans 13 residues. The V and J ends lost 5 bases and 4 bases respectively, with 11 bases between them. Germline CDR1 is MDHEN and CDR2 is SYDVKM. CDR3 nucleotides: TGTGCCAGCAGTCTCTCGACAGGCTATGGCTACACCTTC. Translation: CASSLSTGYGYTF.